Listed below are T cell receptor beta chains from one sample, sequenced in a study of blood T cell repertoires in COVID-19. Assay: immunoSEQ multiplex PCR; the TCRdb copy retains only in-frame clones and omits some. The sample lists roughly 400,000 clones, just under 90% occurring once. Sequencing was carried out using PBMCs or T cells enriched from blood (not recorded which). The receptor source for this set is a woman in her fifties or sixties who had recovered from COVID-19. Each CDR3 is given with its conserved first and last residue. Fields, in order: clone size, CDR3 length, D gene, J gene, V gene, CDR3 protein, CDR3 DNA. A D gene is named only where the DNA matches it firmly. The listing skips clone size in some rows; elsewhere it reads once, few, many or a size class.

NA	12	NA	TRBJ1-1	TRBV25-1	CASSARAFEAFF	TGTGCCAGCAGTGCCAGGGCCTTTGAAGCTTTCTTT
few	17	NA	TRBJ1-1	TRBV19	CASSIEAGRRGNTEAFF	TGTGCCAGTAGTATAGAGGCAGGGCGAAGGGGTAACACTGAAGCTTTCTTT
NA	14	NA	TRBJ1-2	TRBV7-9	CASSLGDSPYGYTF	TGTGCCAGCAGCTTGGGCGACAGCCCCTATGGCTACACCTTC
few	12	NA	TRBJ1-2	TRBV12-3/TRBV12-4	CASRTGYDGYTF	TGTGCCAGCAGAACAGGGTATGATGGCTACACCTTC
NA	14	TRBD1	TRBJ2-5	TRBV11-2	CASSPTGGQETQYF	TGTGCCAGCAGCCCCACAGGGGGCCAAGAGACCCAGTACTTC
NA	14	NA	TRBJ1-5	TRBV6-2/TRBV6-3	CASSYAQGLGPQHF	TGTGCCAGCAGTTACGCCCAGGGCCTTGGGCCCCAGCATTTT
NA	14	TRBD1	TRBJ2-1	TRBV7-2	CASSPQGTNNEQFF	TGTGCCAGCAGCCCACAGGGGACAAACAATGAGCAGTTCTTC
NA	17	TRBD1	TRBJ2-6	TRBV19	CASNPTGTRSGANVLTF	TGTGCCAGTAACCCGACAGGGACCCGCTCTGGGGCCAACGTCCTGACTTTC
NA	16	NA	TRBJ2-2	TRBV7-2	CASSSVEVKITGELFF	TGTGCCAGCAGCTCCGTGGAGGTGAAAATCACCGGGGAGCTGTTTTTT
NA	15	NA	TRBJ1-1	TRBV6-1	CASSEWGGAGTEAFF	TGTGCCAGCAGTGAATGGGGAGGGGCGGGCACTGAAGCTTTCTTT
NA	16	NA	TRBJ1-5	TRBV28	CASSFREMAVGQPQHF	TGTGCCAGCAGTTTCCGAGAGATGGCGGTGGGTCAGCCCCAGCATTTT
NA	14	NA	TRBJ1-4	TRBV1	CTSSQTEVNEKLFF	TGCACCAGCAGCCAAACTGAGGTCAATGAAAAACTGTTTTTT
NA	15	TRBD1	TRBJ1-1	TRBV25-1	CASSPNRGLNTEAFF	TGTGCCAGCAGCCCGAACAGGGGTTTGAACACTGAAGCTTTCTTT
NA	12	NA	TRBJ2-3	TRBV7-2	CASSPTGDTQYF	TGTGCCAGCAGCCCAACGGGGGATACGCAGTATTTT
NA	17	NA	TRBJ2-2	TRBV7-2	CASSKETSMMNTGELFF	TGTGCCAGCAGCAAAGAGACTAGTATGATGAACACCGGGGAGCTGTTTTTT
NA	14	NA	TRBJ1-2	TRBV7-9	CASTSQETGHGYTF	TGTGCCAGCACCTCCCAGGAGACAGGACACGGCTACACCTTC
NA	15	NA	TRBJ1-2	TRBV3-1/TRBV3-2	CASSPPRQPNYGYTF	TGTGCCAGCAGCCCTCCGAGGCAGCCTAACTATGGCTACACCTTC
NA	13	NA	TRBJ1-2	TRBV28	CASSFSQYYGYTF	TGTGCCAGCAGTTTTTCGCAGTACTATGGCTACACCTTC
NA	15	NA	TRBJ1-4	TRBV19	CASSRTGTHFEKLFF	TGTGCCAGTAGCCGAACCGGGACACATTTTGAAAAACTGTTTTTT
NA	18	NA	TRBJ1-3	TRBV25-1	CASSEASGGHLAGNTIYF	TGTGCCAGCAGTGAAGCTTCTGGGGGACACCTTGCTGGAAACACCATATATTTT
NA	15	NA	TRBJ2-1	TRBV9	CASSSGVSSYNEQFF	TGTGCCAGCAGCTCCGGGGTCAGCTCCTACAATGAGCAGTTCTTC
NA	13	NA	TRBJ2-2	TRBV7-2	CASSNDYTGELFF	TGTGCCAGCAGCAACGACTACACCGGGGAGCTGTTTTTT
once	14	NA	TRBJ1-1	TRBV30	CAWSSSQGKTEAFF	TGTGCCTGGAGTTCCAGTCAGGGGAAGACTGAAGCTTTCTTT
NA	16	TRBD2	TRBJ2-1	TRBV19	CASSQGAGGSIQGQFF	TGTGCCAGTAGCCAGGGAGCGGGGGGATCCATTCAGGGGCAGTTCTTC
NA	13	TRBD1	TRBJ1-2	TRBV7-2	CASSVDRDYGYTF	TGTGCCAGCAGCGTGGACAGGGACTATGGCTACACCTTC
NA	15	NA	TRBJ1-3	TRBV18	CASSPNDRFGNTIYF	TGTGCCAGCTCACCAAACGACAGGTTCGGAAACACCATATATTTT
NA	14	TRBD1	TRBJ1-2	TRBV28	CASSRQGGGRSYTF	TGTGCCAGCAGCCGCCAAGGGGGCGGAAGAAGCTACACCTTC
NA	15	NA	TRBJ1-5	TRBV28	CASSFGGGEDQPQHF	TGTGCCAGCAGTTTCGGCGGTGGGGAGGATCAGCCCCAGCATTTT
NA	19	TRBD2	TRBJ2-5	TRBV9	CASSVDPPSRLAGQETQYF	TGTGCCAGCAGCGTAGATCCCCCATCTCGACTAGCGGGGCAAGAGACCCAGTACTTC
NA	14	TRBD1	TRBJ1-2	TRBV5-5	CASRTTGGAGGYTF	TGTGCCAGCAGGACCACAGGGGGCGCAGGTGGCTACACCTTC
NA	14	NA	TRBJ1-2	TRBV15	CATSRETGPYGYTF	TGTGCCACCAGCAGAGAGACAGGACCCTATGGCTACACCTTC
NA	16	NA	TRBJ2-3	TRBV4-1	CASSQASSVMTDTQYF	TGCGCCAGCAGCCAAGCATCTAGCGTAATGACAGATACGCAGTATTTT
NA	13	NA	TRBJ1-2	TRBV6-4	CASRDTVNYGYTF	TGTGCCAGCAGGGACACGGTAAACTATGGCTACACCTTC
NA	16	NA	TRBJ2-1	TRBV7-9	CASSPRERAVYNEQFF	TGTGCCAGCAGCCCGAGGGAGCGGGCGGTATACAATGAGCAGTTCTTC
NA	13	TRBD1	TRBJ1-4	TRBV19	CASGGRGYEKLFF	TGTGCCAGTGGGGGCAGGGGGTACGAAAAACTGTTTTTT
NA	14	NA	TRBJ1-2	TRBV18	CASSLPGGAGGYTF	TGTGCCAGCTCACTTCCCGGGGGGGCTGGTGGCTACACCTTC
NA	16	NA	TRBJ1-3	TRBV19	CASSSVDRNSGNTIYF	TGTGCCAGTAGTTCCGTGGACAGAAACTCTGGAAACACCATATATTTT
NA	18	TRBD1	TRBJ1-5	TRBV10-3	CAISDLGQGRDSNQPQHF	TGTGCCATCAGTGACCTTGGACAGGGGAGAGATAGCAATCAGCCCCAGCATTTT
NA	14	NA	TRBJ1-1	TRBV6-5	CASSYGGVATEAFF	TGTGCCAGCAGTTACGGAGGGGTTGCCACTGAAGCTTTCTTT
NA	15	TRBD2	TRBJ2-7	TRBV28	CASSPPPGLAYEQYF	TGTGCCAGCAGTCCTCCTCCGGGACTAGCTTACGAGCAGTACTTC
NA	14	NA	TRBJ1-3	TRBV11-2	CASNPGMVGNTIYF	TGTGCCAGCAACCCAGGAATGGTTGGAAACACCATATATTTT
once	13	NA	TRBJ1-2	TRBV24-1	CATSDWGGSGYTF	TGTGCCACCAGTGATTGGGGGGGAAGTGGCTACACCTTC
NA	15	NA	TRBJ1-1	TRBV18	CASLSGGLLNTEAFF	TGTGCCAGCTTATCGGGGGGGCTCCTGAACACTGAAGCTTTCTTT
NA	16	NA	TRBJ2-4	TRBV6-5	CASSSLSRGIKNIQYF	TGTGCCAGCAGTTCCCTAAGCCGGGGAATCAAAAACATTCAGTACTTC